This T cell receptor (beta chain) is from a study of blood T cell repertoires in COVID-19. Study as a whole: The United States, Italy and Spain supplied acute and convalescent COVID-19 samples. Nucleic acid was either cDNA or gDNA, and it came from T cells, B-cell-depleted T cells, or PBMCs.

Trimming left V 3 bases short and J 4 bases short, with 7 bases between. This CDR3 has 13 residues. From germline, CDR1 is LNHDA and CDR2 SQIVND (reference sequence). Sequencing used immunoSEQ multiplex PCR; TCRdb keeps in-frame clones, though not all of them. The sample yields some 140,000 clones, approximately 79% seen once. The V gene is TRBV19, the J gene TRBJ1-5; D gene unclear. This clonotype originated in a man aged 40-55 years with acute COVID-19. Sequencing was done on a sample of PBMCs or T cells enriched from blood (not recorded which). The CDR3 DNA reads as TGTGCCAGTAGTATCGGGGAGAATCAGCCCCAGCATTTT. Its translation is CASSIGENQPQHF. The complete variable domain, with remaining parts taken from reference TRBV19 and TRBJ1-5, reads DGGITQSPKYLFRKEGQNVTLSCEQNLNHDAMYWYRQDPGQGLRLIYYSQIVNDFQKGDIAEGYSVSREKKESFPLTVTSAQKNPTAFYLCASSIGENQPQHFGDGTRLSIL.